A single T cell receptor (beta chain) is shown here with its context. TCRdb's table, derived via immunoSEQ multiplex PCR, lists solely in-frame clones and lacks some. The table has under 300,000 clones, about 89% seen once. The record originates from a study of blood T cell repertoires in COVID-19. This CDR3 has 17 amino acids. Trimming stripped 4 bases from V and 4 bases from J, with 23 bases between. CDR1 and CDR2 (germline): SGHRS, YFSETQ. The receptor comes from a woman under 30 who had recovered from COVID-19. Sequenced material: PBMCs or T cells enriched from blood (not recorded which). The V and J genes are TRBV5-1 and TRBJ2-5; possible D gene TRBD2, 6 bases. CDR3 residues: CASSRALVAAPGETQYF. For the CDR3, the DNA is TGCGCCAGCAGCCGGGCCCTAGTAGCGGCCCCTGGAGAGACCCAGTACTTC.